The present T cell receptor (beta chain) was sequenced within a study of technical replicates of blood from a handful of donors. CDR3 length equals 14 residues. Losses at the gene ends were 2 bases for V and 5 bases for J; bases not matched to a gene: 2. Germline CDR1 MNHEY, CDR2 SMNVEV (reference sequence). Measured with immunoSEQ multiplex PCR; TCRdb has only the in-frame clones, and not every one. Of 95,000 or so clones in the sample, roughly 95% were seen once. A word on this clone: The sample holds other DNA sequences that translate to the same CDR3.

This chain joins TRBV27 and TRBJ1-1; 10 bases agree with TRBD1. The receptor's source is a human donor in good health. The sample taken for sequencing was T cells isolated from PBMCs. CDR3 loop: CASSLDRGRTEAFF. Written as DNA, the CDR3 is TGTGCCAGCAGTTTAGACAGGGGGCGAACTGAAGCTTTCTTT.